Presented here are 25 T cell receptor beta chains from one specimen sequenced in a study of graft-versus-host responses after intestinal transplantation. The antigens of these receptors remain unknown. Measured with immunoSEQ multiplex PCR; TCRdb has only the in-frame clones, and not every one. The sample lists over 100,000 clones, about 90% seen once, with over 0.7% in the top ten. Material: unstimulated CD4+ T cells sorted from spleen or lymph node cells, obtained before intestinal transplant. These receptors all stem from a human donor who received an intestinal transplant.

V and J are TRBV19 and TRBJ2-6; 7 nucleotides line up with TRBD2. The V segment lost 7 bases and the J segment 0 bases; nucleotides outside the gene matches: 9. The CDR3 sequence is 17 residues long. The germline CDR1 and CDR2 sequences are LNHDA and SQIVND (reference sequence). DNA for the CDR3: TGTGCCAGTATGGGTCGCGGGGGTGTCTCTGGGGCCAACGTCCTGACTTTC. Protein: CASMGRGGVSGANVLTF.

This clone was seen only once. V is TRBV10-3 and J is TRBJ1-1; TRBD1 is a possible D gene (6 bases). The V gene lost 6 bases and the J gene lost 2 bases, with 10 bases spanning the gap. The germline CDR1 and CDR2 sequences are ENHRY and SYGVKD. The CDR3 length is 13 residues. The chain's CDR3 is CAIRQQGNTEAFF. CDR3 DNA: TGTGCCATCAGACAACAGGGTAACACTGAAGCTTTCTTT.

The CDR3 nucleotides read TGCGCCAGCAGCCCGACCAGGTCCAGGGAGGGGGAGACCCAGTACTTC. Translating it yields CASSPTRSREGETQYF. This sequence joins TRBV5-1 and TRBJ2-5, with 7 bases fitting TRBD2. The germline gives CDR1 SGHRS, CDR2 YFSETQ. V lost 4 bases to trimming and J lost 5 bases; unmatched junction nucleotides: 14. The CDR3 is 16 amino acids.

The chain combines TRBV6-6 with TRBJ1-2; D possibly corresponds to TRBD1 (6 bases). There are 14 residues in the CDR3. V lost 6 bases and J 5 bases, leaving 16 bases between the germline ends. CDR1 is MNHNY, CDR2 SVGAGI, per germline (reference sequence). CDR3 in amino acids: CASRENRVHYGYTF. CDR3 coding DNA: TGTGCCAGCAGAGAAAACAGGGTCCATTATGGCTACACCTTC.

This clone was observed a few times. The chain joins TRBV2 to TRBJ1-1, with a possible D match to TRBD1 (5 bases). The germline CDR1 and CDR2 sequences are SNHLY and FYNNEI. The CDR3 has 13 residues. V lost 10 bases and J lost 4, with 16 bases in between. The DNA of the CDR3 is TGTGCCACAGAACAGGTTCTGGGCACTGAAGCTTTCTTT. Amino acid sequence: CATEQVLGTEAFF.

This clone was detected once. This chain joins TRBV6-5 and TRBJ1-1, with D possibly matching TRBD1 (6 bases). CDR1 is MNHEY and CDR2 is SVGAGI in the germline V gene. The CDR3 runs to 14 residues. Trimming shortened V by 4 bases and J by 4 bases, and 13 bases separated the two germline ends. For the CDR3, the DNA is TGTGCCAGCAGTTGGCAGGGGCAGGGCACTGAAGCTTTCTTT. Translation gives CASSWQGQGTEAFF.

The V gene is TRBV25-1, the J gene TRBJ1-2; D is ambiguous. This CDR3 spans 15 amino acids. Looked up from germline, CDR1 is MGHDK and CDR2 is SYGVNS. V lost 3 bases and J 7 bases, leaving 18 bases between the germline ends. The CDR3 DNA is TGTGCCAGCAGTGAGCCCGGGAGTCAAACATCTGGCTACACCTTC. It translates to CASSEPGSQTSGYTF.

The chain links TRBV5-1 to TRBJ2-5; a possible D gene is TRBD1 (8 bases). Trimming pared 3 bases from V and 5 bases from J, leaving 11 bases between. The length of the CDR3 is 13 residues. Germline V CDR1 and CDR2: SGHRS, YFSETQ. CDR3 sequence: CASSSQGGETQYF. The CDR3 nucleotides read TGCGCCAGCAGCTCACAGGGGGGGGAGACCCAGTACTTC.

The chain has TRBV10-3 and TRBJ1-1; D gene unclear. CDR3 length: 16 residues. The germline gives CDR1 ENHRY, CDR2 SYGVKD. V gave up 11 bases and J gave up 0 bases, with 22 bases separating them. The CDR3 reads CASGGRELAMNTEAFF. In nucleotides, the CDR3 is TGTGCCTCGGGCGGACGTGAACTAGCAATGAACACTGAAGCTTTCTTT.

The chain uses TRBV2 and TRBJ1-6; D uncertain. CDR1 is SNHLY and CDR2 is FYNNEI in the germline V gene. The CDR3 extends over 14 amino acids. Trimming stripped 6 bases from V and 10 bases from J, with 16 bases between. CDR3 DNA sequence: TGTGCCAGCAGCCGCGGAGTTTCGGGGTCACCCCTCCACTTT. Amino acids: CASSRGVSGSPLHF.

The V call is TRBV10-3, the J call TRBJ2-3; D is undetermined. Per germline, CDR1 ENHRY and CDR2 SYGVKD. CDR3 length: 15 residues. Deletions cut 0 bases from V and 2 bases from J, with 9 bases between. The CDR3 DNA reads TGTGCCATCAGTGAGTCATCAGAACTCACAGATACGCAGTATTTT. This sequence encodes CAISESSELTDTQYF.

The V gene is TRBV4-1, the J gene TRBJ1-4; D perhaps matches TRBD1 (5 bases). Germline values: CDR1 MGHRA, CDR2 YSYEKL. Trimming removed 4 bases from V and 4 bases from J, with 16 bases in between. CDR3 length: 16 amino acids. CDR3: CASSRTAGLINEKLFF. The CDR3 DNA is TGCGCCAGCAGCCGAACCGCAGGGCTGATTAATGAAAAACTGTTTTTT.

The rearrangement uses TRBV10-3 and TRBJ1-5, with D possibly TRBD1 on 5 matching bases. V gave up 3 bases and J gave up 4 bases, with 13 bases separating them. CDR1 is ENHRY, CDR2 SYGVKD, per germline. The CDR3 is made up of 15 amino acids. The CDR3 loop is CAISDPGTVNQPQHF. The DNA of the CDR3 is TGTGCCATCAGTGACCCCGGGACGGTGAATCAGCCCCAGCATTTT.

The chain couples TRBV5-4 to TRBJ2-1; 12 positions agree with TRBD2. The V gene end was trimmed by 7 bases and the J gene end by 5 bases; junction bases not matched to a gene: 7. CDR3 size: 15 residues. Germline V CDR1 and CDR2: SGHNT, YYREEE (reference sequence). The CDR3 sequence: CASSRTSGVHNEQFF. The CDR3 DNA reads as TGTGCCAGCTCTAGGACTAGCGGGGTTCACAATGAGCAGTTCTTC.

The CDR3 nucleotides read TGCGCCAGCAGCTTGGAGTTCGCAGCAGCGGCGCTTGGCTACACCTTC. Its translation: CASSLEFAAAALGYTF. The rearrangement joins TRBV5-1 to TRBJ1-2; D not resolved. The CDR3 has 16 residues. The V end lost 0 bases, the J end lost 7 bases, and 19 bases lay between the germline ends. CDR1 is SGHRS, CDR2 YFSETQ, per germline.

This clone was seen just once. The chain couples TRBV5-6 to TRBJ1-1; D not certain. Germline lookup yields CDR1 SGHDT and CDR2 YYEEEE. The V end was cut by 4 bases, the J end by 1 base, with 8 bases between. The CDR3 consists of 13 residues. The CDR3 bases are TGTGCCAGCAGCGTGACGGAGAACACTGAAGCTTTCTTT. Amino acids: CASSVTENTEAFF.

This clone has a handful of counts. The chain recombines TRBV4-1 with TRBJ1-1, with 7 nucleotides matching TRBD1. CDR3 size: 13 residues. The V segment lost 2 bases and the J segment 12 bases; nucleotides outside the gene matches: 9. The germline V gene has CDR1 MGHRA and CDR2 YSYEKL. The CDR3 reads CASSQYIQGITFF. Here the CDR3 DNA reads TGCGCCAGCAGCCAATATATACAGGGGATTACTTTCTTT.

V is TRBV10-1 and J is TRBJ2-1; perhaps TRBD1 as D (5 bases). Germline loops: CDR1 WNHNN, CDR2 SYGVQD (reference sequence). This CDR3 spans 12 amino acids. Deletions cut 2 bases from V and 10 bases from J, with 9 bases between. The CDR3 sequence is CASSEVGAEQFF. The CDR3 DNA follows: TGCGCCAGCAGTGAGGTTGGGGCCGAGCAGTTCTTC.

The chain has TRBV2 and TRBJ2-1, with D perhaps matching TRBD1 (6 bases). Germline assignment: CDR1 SNHLY and CDR2 FYNNEI. V was cut by 9 bases and J by 4 bases, with 16 bases left in between. The CDR3 covers 14 residues. DNA for the CDR3: TGTGCCAGTAATACCGGACAGTTTTACAATGAGCAGTTCTTC. Amino acid sequence: CASNTGQFYNEQFF.

The chain carries TRBV4-1 and TRBJ2-5; weak D call: TRBD2 (5 bases). The germline V gene encodes CDR1 MGHRA and CDR2 YSYEKL. V was shortened by 4 bases and J by 3 bases, with 21 bases between the two germline ends. The CDR3 spans 17 residues. This CDR3 reads CASSPSAYRKEEETQYF. CDR3 bases: TGCGCCAGCAGCCCATCTGCGTACCGAAAGGAGGAAGAGACCCAGTACTTC.

This clone has a single count. The chain has TRBV7-9 and TRBJ2-3, with 10 bases identical to TRBD2. The CDR3 extends over 15 amino acids. Trimming cost V 2 bases and J 5 bases; bases outside gene matches: 4. Per germline, CDR1 SEHNR and CDR2 FQNEAQ (reference sequence). CDR3 in amino acids: CASSLSAGGRDTQYF. The CDR3, as DNA: TGTGCCAGCAGCTTATCAGCGGGGGGGCGAGATACGCAGTATTTT.

This clone was found a few times. The chain uses TRBV30 and TRBJ2-7; D is possibly TRBD2 (5 bases). The CDR3 extends over 12 amino acids. Germline CDR1 is GTSNPN and CDR2 is SVGIG (reference sequence). V lost 5 bases and J 6 bases, leaving 14 bases between the germline ends. The chain's CDR3 is CAWVRGFGEQYF. The CDR3 DNA sequence: TGTGCCTGGGTCCGGGGATTCGGCGAGCAGTACTTC. The full variable domain, in which reference TRBV30 and TRBJ2-7 provide the parts outside the CDR3, is SQTIHQWPATLVQPVGSPLSLECTVEGTSNPNLYWYRQAAGRGLQLLFYSVGIGQISSEVPQNLSASRPQDRQFILSSKKLLLSDSGFYLCAWVRGFGEQYFGPGTRLTVT.

The genes are TRBV5-1 and TRBJ1-1; D not certain. The CDR3 covers 14 residues. Germline assignment: CDR1 SGHRS and CDR2 YFSETQ. Deletions cut 0 bases from V and 4 bases from J, with 10 bases between. CDR3 sequence: CASSLGMDGTEAFF. In nucleotides, the CDR3 is TGCGCCAGCAGCTTGGGAATGGACGGCACTGAAGCTTTCTTT.

This clone has a single count. The chain couples TRBV28 to TRBJ2-1, with D maybe TRBD2 (5 bases). Germline V lookup: CDR1 MDHEN, CDR2 SYDVKM. This CDR3 contains 14 residues. Between the trimmed V and J ends, which lost 7 bases and 6 bases, there was a span of 16 bases. CDR3 bases: TGTGCCAGCACCCCATTAGCGAGCCTCAATGAGCAGTTCTTC. Its translation is CASTPLASLNEQFF.

The chain couples TRBV6-1 to TRBJ1-4; tentative D call: TRBD1 (6 bases). Trimming left V 4 bases short and J 2 bases short, with 8 bases between. The CDR3 contains 14 residues. Germline loops: CDR1 MNHNS, CDR2 SASEGT. The CDR3: CASSATGTNEKLFF. CDR3 nucleotide sequence: TGTGCCAGCAGTGCAACAGGGACTAATGAAAAACTGTTTTTT.